The 3 T cell receptor beta chains below were found in one sample sequenced in a study of shared clonotypes between healthy human individuals (TCRdb year 2020). Library generation was performed with the immunoSEQ multiplex PCR assay. Entries here come from immuneACCESS through TCRdb and include only in-frame sequences with V and J called. Some clones fail to appear in such tables; in the studies checked, an unresolved V gene covers under half of the shortfall, and the cause of the remainder is unknown. The sample contains about 2.3 million clones, roughly 93% of them found a single time. The ten largest clonotypes hold under 0.45% of the sample. Sample: naive CD4+ T cells from PBMCs. The intended sense of this specimen's cell subset or site label: CD45RA+ positively selected. These receptors were taken from a man younger than 35 in good health. Some clones in this sample may be carry-over from other donors' samples.

CDR3 sequence (DNA): TGTGCCAGCAGCCAGCGGGCCGGGCAGGGGTGGTCCGGGGAGCTGTTTTTT. Its protein product is CASSQRAGQGWSGELFF. V and J are TRBV7-3 and TRBJ2-2; D possibly uses TRBD1 or TRBD2 (6 bases each). The germline CDR1 and CDR2 sequences are SGHTA and FQGTGA. The V end was cut by 5 bases, the J end by 6 bases, with 22 bases between. This CDR3 has 17 amino acids.

The chain is built from TRBV29-1 and TRBJ2-7; TRBD2 matches 15 bases. V trimming: 7 bases; J trimming: 0 bases; junction bases outside the gene matches: 7. The CDR3 is made up of 16 amino acids. Germline-derived CDR1 and CDR2 are SQVTM and ANQGSEA. Written as DNA, the CDR3 is TGCAGCGCCAAAGGGACTAGCGGGAGGTCCTCCTACGAGCAGTACTTC. Amino acids: CSAKGTSGRSSYEQYF.

The genes are TRBV19 and TRBJ2-3; D call uncertain. Looked up from germline, CDR1 is LNHDA and CDR2 is SQIVND (reference sequence). The CDR3 covers 13 residues. V lost 6 bases and J lost 5, with 12 bases in between. CDR3 DNA: TGTGCCAGTAGCCTCACCTGGGGAGATACGCAGTATTTT. The encoded protein is CASSLTWGDTQYF.